These T cell receptor beta chains were read from a single sample in a study of metastatic and nonmetastatic thyroid tumors. TCRdb redid the clone calls on the PCR reads using MiXCR. The data hold around 20,000 clones, with about 20% observed a single time. Sequencing was carried out using adjacent normal tissue. Receptor source: a female donor with papillary thyroid cancer or a benign thyroid nodule (not recorded which). Some clones in this sample may be carry-over from other donors' samples. The CDR3 runs from the conserved cysteine through the conserved F or W. D genes are given only for firm matches. Clone size is not always given. Where it is, it says once, few, many or a class for expanded clones.

v_gene	d_gene	abundance	j_gene	CDR3nt	CDR3aa
TRBV28	.	.	TRBJ1-3	TGTGCCAGCAGCCCGCGCCCCTCTGGAAACACCATATATTTT	CASSPRPSGNTIYF
TRBV28	.	.	TRBJ2-4	TGTGCCAGCAGTTTAACCGCCTCAGGGGGGGCAGCCAAAAACATTCAGTACTTC	CASSLTASGGAAKNIQYF
TRBV20-1	.	medium-sized	TRBJ2-7	TGCAGTGCTGGCCGGCGCGAGCAGTACTTC	CSAGRREQYF
TRBV6-2/TRBV6-3	TRBD1	medium-sized	TRBJ1-6	TGTGCCAGCAATCTACGGACAGGGCGTAATTCACCCCTCCACTTT	CASNLRTGRNSPLHF
TRBV29-1	.	few	TRBJ1-2	TGCAGCGTTGAAGATCGGACACGGACTTATGGCTACACCTTC	CSVEDRTRTYGYTF
TRBV19	TRBD1	few	TRBJ1-3	TGTGCCAGTACCAAAGACAGGGGAAATGGAAACACCATATATTTT	CASTKDRGNGNTIYF
TRBV6-1	TRBD2	medium-sized	TRBJ2-7	TGTGCCAGCAGCGAAACGACCGGGACTAGCGGGTCCAAGCAGTACTTC	CASSETTGTSGSKQYF
TRBV2	TRBD2	.	TRBJ2-5	TGTGCCACAAGACTAGCGGGAGAAGAGACCCAGTACTTC	CATRLAGEETQYF
TRBV9	.	many	TRBJ2-2	TGTGCCAGCAGCCCCGGCCGGGCCGCAGGCACCGGGGAGCTGTTTTTT	CASSPGRAAGTGELFF
TRBV6-1	.	.	TRBJ1-2	TGTGCCAGCAGTGAAAGTCTAGGGGCTAACTATTGCTACACCTTC	CASSESLGANYCYTF
TRBV6-6	.	.	TRBJ1-3	TGTGCCAGCAGTTACGGTGGGGGTGGCTCTGGAAACACCATATATTTT	CASSYGGGGSGNTIYF
TRBV28	.	.	TRBJ2-7	TGTGCCACCGCGGCCTCGACAGGTTCCCTTACCTACGAGCAGTACTTC	CATAASTGSLTYEQYF
TRBV28	.	few	TRBJ1-4	TGTGCCAGCGGGGGGGGGAAAAGTACAACTAATGAAGAACTGTTTTTT	CASGGGKSTTNEELFF
TRBV20-1	.	few	TRBJ2-3	TGCAGTGCTAGAGATCGAACCCGTAAACGGGGCATTAGCACAGATACGCAGTATTTT	CSARDRTRKRGISTDTQYF
TRBV11-2	.	.	TRBJ1-2	TGTGCCAGCAGAGGGGGGCAGGGCTATGGCTACACCTTC	CASRGGQGYGYTF
TRBV7-9	.	.	TRBJ1-2	TGTGCCAGCAGCTACCGGGACCTAGGCTACACCTTC	CASSYRDLGYTF
TRBV6-1	.	few	TRBJ1-2	TGTGTCAGCAGTCACCTGTATGACGCCCCATGTTATGGCTACACCTTC	CVSSHLYDAPCYGYTF
TRBV5-1	.	.	TRBJ2-7	TGCGCCAGCAGCTTGGTTCAGGGAAACTACGAGCAGTACTTC	CASSLVQGNYEQYF
TRBV6-2/TRBV6-3	TRBD2	.	TRBJ2-1	TGTGCCAGCAGTCCTTTAGGTGGTGGTTGGACTAGCGTCTACAATGAGCAGTTCTTC	CASSPLGGGWTSVYNEQFF
TRBV20-1	TRBD1	.	TRBJ1-1	TGCAGTGCTGCCGACAGGGTCAACACTGAAGCTTTCTTT	CSAADRVNTEAFF
TRBV28	.	.	TRBJ2-7	TGTGCCAGCAGTTCACGGGACAGGGTCGGTACTAGCGGGTCACTCTACGAGCAGTACTTC	CASSSRDRVGTSGSLYEQYF
TRBV6-1	TRBD1	.	TRBJ2-7	TGTGCCAGCAGCCCCAGGCCCCCGGGACAGAAAACCGAGCAGTACTTC	CASSPRPPGQKTEQYF
TRBV20-1	TRBD1	many	TRBJ1-1	TGCAGTGCTAAATGGACAGGGGGAAACACTGAAGCTTTCTTT	CSAKWTGGNTEAFF
TRBV29-1	TRBD2	many	TRBJ2-7	TGCAGCGTGGGAGGGACTAGCGGGAGCTACGAGCAGTACTTC	CSVGGTSGSYEQYF
TRBV7-8	.	large	TRBJ1-2	TGTGCCAGCAGCTTAGGCGGCGCTTCTAACTATGGCTACACCTTC	CASSLGGASNYGYTF
TRBV6-9	.	few	TRBJ1-2	TGTGCCATCAGTTCTCTAGGGAGTTTTGGACACGATGGCTACACCTTC	CAISSLGSFGHDGYTF
TRBV7-2	.	few	TRBJ1-1	TGTGCCAGCAGCTTATTAGCCGGGACACCCACTGAAGCTTTCTTT	CASSLLAGTPTEAFF
TRBV6-2/TRBV6-3	.	few	TRBJ1-1	TGTGCCAGCATCTCGGCAGGCGACCGTTTAGAAGCTTTCTTT	CASISAGDRLEAFF
TRBV12-3/TRBV12-4	.	.	TRBJ2-2	TGTGCCAGCACCTTAGGAGGCAACACCGGGGAGCTGTTTTTT	CASTLGGNTGELFF
TRBV28	TRBD2	.	TRBJ2-3	TGTGCCAGCAGATTACGACTAGCCGCAGATACGCAGTATTTT	CASRLRLAADTQYF
TRBV12-3/TRBV12-4	TRBD1	.	TRBJ2-1	TGTGCCAGCAGTTCTCCACAGGGGAACAATGAGAAGATCTTC	CASSSPQGNNEKIF
TRBV6-2/TRBV6-3	.	few	TRBJ2-3	TGTGCCAGCAGTTTCGGCCGGTTCACAGATACGCAGTATTTT	CASSFGRFTDTQYF
TRBV20-1	TRBD1	.	TRBJ2-7	TGCAGTGCTAGAGGCAGGGACAGAGAGCAGTCCTTC	CSARGRDREQSF
TRBV7-2	.	.	TRBJ1-1	TGTGCCAGCAGCTCCTATTTGAACACTGAAGCTTTCTTT	CASSSYLNTEAFF
TRBV28	.	medium-sized	TRBJ1-1	TGTGCCAGCAGTACCTGGACTGAAGCTTTCTTT	CASSTWTEAFF
TRBV19	TRBD1	many	TRBJ1-4	TGTGCCAGTAGGCCAGGGGGCGCAGCTAATGAAAAACTGTTTTTT	CASRPGGAANEKLFF
TRBV9	.	few	TRBJ2-7	TGTGCCAGCAGCCCCAGGTCCGGCGAGCAGTACTTC	CASSPRSGEQYF
TRBV6-1	.	few	TRBJ2-5	TGTGCCAGCAGACAAGCGGCTAAAGAGACCCAGTACTTC	CASRQAAKETQYF
TRBV19	.	few	TRBJ2-7	TGTGCCAGTAGTATTGGCATACGGGCCTACGAGCAGTACTTC	CASSIGIRAYEQYF
TRBV9	TRBD2	.	TRBJ2-1	TGTGCCAGCAGCGTAGGGACTAGCGGGAGCGATGAGCAGTTCTTC	CASSVGTSGSDEQFF
TRBV5-1	.	many	TRBJ2-4	TGCGCCAGCAGCTTGGTAGCCAGGGGAGCTCCCAAAAACATTCAGTACTTC	CASSLVARGAPKNIQYF
TRBV6-1	.	few	TRBJ2-2	TGTGCCAGCAGCCCCCTGGCGAACACCGGGGAGCTGTTTTTT	CASSPLANTGELFF
TRBV20-1	.	medium-sized	TRBJ1-3	TGCAGTGCTAGAGTTGGGGCGAGGGGAAACACCATATATTTT	CSARVGARGNTIYF
TRBV4-1	.	.	TRBJ2-7	TGCGCCAGCAGCCAAGGGCAGCTCTCCTACGAGCAGTACTTC	CASSQGQLSYEQYF
TRBV6-4	TRBD2	few	TRBJ2-4	TGTGCCAGCAGACTCGTGGTAGCGGGAGGTATAGTCAAAAACATTCAGTACTTC	CASRLVVAGGIVKNIQYF